The entry below gives a single T cell receptor (beta chain) sequence along with its context. Those who participated ranged in age from about 18 to 89 years and resided in about two dozen US areas. Original data processing: Amplified reference gene primers provided the basis for estimating nucleated cell counts. Repertoires were generated with immunoSEQ multiplex PCR, while TCRdb's copy carries only in-frame clones and drops some. The V and J calls and clone size were taken over from that table, and D and trimming were inferred from the DNA. The table includes some 380,000 clones, over 75% detected once. This sample was taken from a study of blood T cell repertoires in COVID-19. V was clipped by 4 bases and J by 7 bases, with 12 bases between them. Germline V gene sequence: CDR1 SGHRS, CDR2 YFSETQ. The CDR3 runs to 13 residues.

This receptor was obtained from a man aged 25 to 45 who had recovered from COVID-19. The chain joins TRBV5-1 to TRBJ2-1; maybe TRBD1 (6 bases). The sequencing sample was made of PBMCs or T cells enriched from blood (not recorded which). CDR3 protein: CASSTDRSNEQFF. The DNA of the CDR3 is TGCGCCAGCAGCACCGACAGGTCGAATGAGCAGTTCTTC. The full variable domain, in which reference TRBV5-1 and TRBJ2-1 provide the parts outside the CDR3, is KAGVTQTPRYLIKTRGQQVTLSCSPISGHRSVSWYQQTPGQGLQFLFEYFSETQRNKGNFPGRFSGRQFSNSRSEMNVSTLELGDSALYLCASSTDRSNEQFFGPGTRLTVL.